Listed below are T cell receptor beta chains from one sample, sequenced in a study of blood T cells in healthy people across ages. One entry per CDR3 protein, called by TCRdb with MiXCR from the 5' RACE reads. The data hold over 1,300,000 distinct CDR3 sequences, with roughly 60% observed a single time. Sequenced input: blood. The receptors derive from a man aged 18 to 29 in good health. Each CDR3 is given with its conserved first and last residue. D genes are given only for firm matches. Size values are once, few and many counts, or a class for expanded clones, and some rows have none.

.	.	TRBJ2-5	16	TRBV27	TGTGCCAGCAGAACCTACCGGGACACCTACCAAGAGACCCAGTACTTC	CASRTYRDTYQETQYF
.	TRBD1	TRBJ2-5	14	TRBV20-1	TGCAGTGCTATGTGGACAGGGGGCATGGAGACCCAGTACTTC	CSAMWTGGMETQYF
.	.	TRBJ1-2	13	TRBV5-1	TGCGCCAGCAGCCCTGGCCCCTCGGATGGCTACACCTTC	CASSPGPSDGYTF
.	TRBD1	TRBJ1-1	17	TRBV9	TGTGCCAGCAGCAATCGGGACAGACCCAATCATCCGGGCTTAGCTTTCTTT	CASSNRDRPNHPGLAFF
.	.	TRBJ2-1	14	TRBV2	TGTGCCAGCAGTCCTGGGACTTCTCTCAATGAGCAGTTCTTC	CASSPGTSLNEQFF
.	TRBD1	TRBJ1-5	14	TRBV19	TGTGCCAGTGAGGACAGGGAAAACAATCAGCCCCAGCATTTT	CASEDRENNQPQHF
.	.	TRBJ1-4	14	TRBV21-1	TGTGCCAGCAGCATGAAGGTTTTTAATGAAAAACTGTTTTTT	CASSMKVFNEKLFF
.	.	TRBJ2-3	15	TRBV4-1	TGCGCCAGCAGCCAAGGGTGGGGGGCGGCAGATACGCAGTATTTT	CASSQGWGAADTQYF
few	.	TRBJ1-2	15	TRBV7-2	TGTGCCAGCAGCTTCACACACGACCTTAGGAACGGCTACACCTTC	CASSFTHDLRNGYTF
.	.	TRBJ2-7	15	TRBV12-3/TRBV12-4	TGTGCCAGCAGTTTAAGGTCTGGGGTCGGGGGCGAGCAGTACTTC	CASSLRSGVGGEQYF
.	.	TRBJ2-3	14	TRBV5-4	TGTGCCAGCAGCTTGGACGGCCCTCAGGATACGCAGTATTTT	CASSLDGPQDTQYF
.	.	TRBJ1-1	13	TRBV18	TGTGCCAGCTCACGTGGGGGGCAGACTGAAGCTTTCTTT	CASSRGGQTEAFF
few	TRBD1	TRBJ1-2	16	TRBV25-1	TGTGCCAGCAGTGATTCGCCGGGACAGGGGCTACGAGGCTACACCTTC	CASSDSPGQGLRGYTF
.	.	TRBJ1-1	15	TRBV12-3/TRBV12-4	TGTGCCAGCAGCCCCCTCAGGGGAGGGGGTACTGAAGCTTTCTTT	CASSPLRGGGTEAFF
few	.	TRBJ2-1	14	TRBV12-3/TRBV12-4	TGTGCCAGCGTCCCGGGGGAGGATTACAATGAGCAGTTCTTC	CASVPGEDYNEQFF
.	.	TRBJ1-2	16	TRBV5-8	TGTGCCAGCAGCTTGCTTCCCTCTCTTTCTAACTATGGCTACACCTTC	CASSLLPSLSNYGYTF
.	TRBD1	TRBJ1-1	15	TRBV4-3	TGCGCCAGCAGCCAACATGACAGGGTCGACACTGAAGCTTTCTTT	CASSQHDRVDTEAFF
.	TRBD1	TRBJ2-7	15	TRBV5-5	TGTGCCAGCAGCTCTACGACAGGGACCTCCTACGAGCAGTACTTC	CASSSTTGTSYEQYF
.	.	TRBJ2-7	15	TRBV20-1	TGCAGTGCTAGAGATTTCGGGCCTAGCTCCTACGAGCAGTACTTC	CSARDFGPSSYEQYF
.	.	TRBJ2-7	13	TRBV29-1	TGCAGCGGAACCGGACTGTACTCCTACGAGCAGTACTTC	CSGTGLYSYEQYF
.	.	TRBJ2-7	12	TRBV28	TGTGCCAGCAGTGCCCGTTGGAACGAGCAGTACTTC	CASSARWNEQYF
few	.	TRBJ1-2	14	TRBV4-1	TGCGCCAGCAGCCAAGGGACGGCTTTTTATGGCTACACCTTC	CASSQGTAFYGYTF
few	TRBD2	TRBJ2-7	16	TRBV9	TGTGCCAGCAGCGTAGAGGGGAGGGGCTCTCCCTACGAGCAGTACTTC	CASSVEGRGSPYEQYF
few	.	TRBJ2-3	15	TRBV9	TGTGCCAGCAGCGTACTGGCGGGGAGCACAGATACGCAGTATTTT	CASSVLAGSTDTQYF
.	.	TRBJ2-7	14	TRBV7-9	TGTGCCAGCAGCCCAGTTGGCGAAAACCCGAAGCAGTACTTC	CASSPVGENPKQYF
.	.	TRBJ1-6	14	TRBV7-9	TGTGCCAGCAGCTTTACGGTGGGAGATTCACCCCTCCACTTT	CASSFTVGDSPLHF
.	.	TRBJ1-5	14	TRBV4-1	TGCGCCAGCAGTATCGACAGCGTAAATCAGCCCCAGCATTTT	CASSIDSVNQPQHF
.	TRBD1	TRBJ2-2	13	TRBV6-2/TRBV6-3	TGTGCCGGAAGGGACAGGGGCCACGGGGAGCTGTTTTTT	CAGRDRGHGELFF
few	.	TRBJ2-6	14	TRBV6-5	TGTGCCAGCTGCAGGGTCTCTGGGGCCAACGTCCTGACTTTC	CASCRVSGANVLTF
.	.	TRBJ2-4	17	TRBV2	TGTGCCAGCAGTGCCCTAGCCAGCGCTTTAGCCAAAAACATTCAGTACTTC	CASSALASALAKNIQYF
.	.	TRBJ1-2	14	TRBV29-1	TGCAGCGTTGAAGATCCGGACAGTAACTATGGCTACACCTTC	CSVEDPDSNYGYTF
.	.	TRBJ1-2	13	TRBV27	TGTGCCAGCAGTTTAAACTCCCTAGATGGCTACACCTTC	CASSLNSLDGYTF
.	.	TRBJ2-7	15	TRBV4-2	TGTGCCAGCAGCCAAGGGATGACCGATTCCTACGAGCAGTACTTC	CASSQGMTDSYEQYF
.	TRBD1	TRBJ2-7	18	TRBV6-5	TGTGCCAGCAGTTTGATGGGCGGGACAGGGGAAATCTACTACGAGCAGTACTTC	CASSLMGGTGEIYYEQYF
.	.	TRBJ2-2	14	TRBV5-1	TGCGCCAGCAGCGTGAACGGGTACACCGGGGAGCTGTTTTTT	CASSVNGYTGELFF
.	.	TRBJ2-1	16	TRBV5-1	TGCGCCAGCAGCCCGGGGCGAGGGGGCTCCTACAATGAGCAGTTCTTC	CASSPGRGGSYNEQFF
.	.	TRBJ1-6	13	TRBV6-5	TGTGCCAGCAGGGAGGGTCTCAATTCACCCCTCCACTTT	CASREGLNSPLHF
.	TRBD1	TRBJ1-1	14	TRBV12-3/TRBV12-4	TGTGCCAGCAGCCGGAGGACAGGGGACACTGAAGCTTTCTTT	CASSRRTGDTEAFF
.	.	TRBJ1-1	13	TRBV2	TGTGCCAGTAGTGAGGGATTGAACACTGAAGCTTTCTTT	CASSEGLNTEAFF
.	.	TRBJ2-2	17	TRBV23-1	TGCGCCAGCAGCCGACCCACCCACAGGGGGGGTACCGGGGAGCTGTTTTTT	CASSRPTHRGGTGELFF
.	TRBD2	TRBJ2-7	18	TRBV27	TGTGCCAACAGTCCCTTACTGGGTAGCGGGAGGTTACACTACGAGCAGTACTTC	CANSPLLGSGRLHYEQYF
.	TRBD1	TRBJ1-2	13	TRBV25-1	TGTGCCAGCAGCCCGGGACAGGGTGTGTCTTACACCTTC	CASSPGQGVSYTF
.	.	TRBJ2-3	15	TRBV7-2	TGTGCCAGCAGACTAGGACTTCCCGCCTCGGATACGCAGTATTTT	CASRLGLPASDTQYF
.	.	TRBJ2-4	15	TRBV12-3/TRBV12-4	TGTGCCAGCAGTCCTCACGGGGCCCCCTCAGACATTCAGTACTTC	CASSPHGAPSDIQYF
.	.	TRBJ2-3	18	TRBV15	TGTGCCACCAGCAGAGATCTTCGTAGCGGATATCGCACAGATACGCAGTATTTT	CATSRDLRSGYRTDTQYF
many	.	TRBJ2-1	14	TRBV6-2/TRBV6-3	TGTGCCAGCAGTTACGTAGGTCCCCGGGGGGAGCAGTTCTTC	CASSYVGPRGEQFF
.	.	TRBJ1-6	15	TRBV21-1	TGTGCCAGCAGCAAAGAAGACAGGGGGCAATCACCCCTCCACTTT	CASSKEDRGQSPLHF
.	.	TRBJ2-7	15	TRBV5-1	TGCGCCAGCAGCTTGAAGCAGGACCGCTCCTACGAGCAGTACTTC	CASSLKQDRSYEQYF
.	.	TRBJ2-4	13	TRBV5-8	TGTGCCAGCAGCCTTCAACGGGCTACCGAACAGTACTTC	CASSLQRATEQYF
.	.	TRBJ2-6	17	TRBV4-1	TGCGCCAGCAGAGGCGGGACTGTTCGAGAAGGGGCCAACGTCCTGACTTTC	CASRGGTVREGANVLTF
.	.	TRBJ2-3	12	TRBV11-2	TGTGCCAGCTGTGTTGACCGAGATACGCAGTATTTT	CASCVDRDTQYF
.	.	TRBJ2-5	16	TRBV7-7	TGTGCTAGCAGCCCAGTCTTCTCGGGGGCACAAGAGACCCAGTACTTC	CASSPVFSGAQETQYF